The 5 T cell receptor beta chains below were found in one sample sequenced in a study of T cell changes during pregnancy in multiple sclerosis. Measured with immunoSEQ multiplex PCR; TCRdb has only the in-frame clones, and not every one. The data contain about 56,000 clones, 85% to 90% of them singletons. Specimen: peripheral blood from another person, used as feeder cells. These receptors were taken from a human donor whose cells served as feeder cells for cultures in a pregnancy study.

The chain recombines TRBV18 with TRBJ1-5; perhaps TRBD1 as D (5 bases). With 1 base removed from V and 6 bases from J, the gap between germline ends came to 10 bases. Germline CDR1 KGHSH, CDR2 LQKENI. The CDR3 runs to 14 residues. This chain's CDR3 is CASSPRQGVQPQHF. The CDR3 DNA sequence: TGTGCCAGCTCACCACGCCAGGGTGTTCAGCCCCAGCATTTT.

This clone has just a few counts. The V and J genes are TRBV18 and TRBJ2-7; no clear D. The V gene's germline CDR1 is KGHSH and CDR2 LQKENI. There are 12 residues in the CDR3. V lost 5 bases to trimming and J lost 0 bases, with 5 bases between them. The CDR3 sequence is CASSSYSYEQYF. The DNA of the CDR3 is TGTGCCAGCTCATCCTACTCCTACGAGCAGTACTTC. Full variable domain (missing parts from reference TRBV18 and TRBJ2-7): NAGVMQNPRHLVRRRGQEARLRCSPMKGHSHVYWYRQLPEEGLKFMVYLQKENIIDESGMPKERFSAEFPKEGPSILRIQQVVRGDSAAYFCASSSYSYEQYFGPGTRLTVT.

The table lists this clone with a few counts. For the CDR3, the DNA is TGTGCCAGCAGCTTATTACAGGGGCCGAGCCAGCCCCAGCATTTT. Its translation: CASSLLQGPSQPQHF. The chain combines TRBV7-8 with TRBJ1-5; 7 positions agree with TRBD1. Germline CDR1 is SGHVS and CDR2 is FQNEAQ. This CDR3 region has 15 residues. V shed 2 bases and J 7 bases; nucleotides not matched to a gene: 8.

V is TRBV6-4 and J is TRBJ2-2; 7 nucleotides match TRBD1. CDR1 and CDR2 (germline): MRHNA, SNTAGT. The V segment lost 6 bases and the J segment 1 base; nucleotides outside the gene matches: 2. The length of the CDR3 is 14 residues. This chain's CDR3 is CASSRDRNTGELFF. In DNA form, the CDR3 reads TGTGCCAGCAGCCGGGACAGGAACACCGGGGAGCTGTTTTTT.

The J gene is TRBJ1-1, the V gene TRBV6-1; 9 nucleotides align to TRBD1. J was trimmed by 1 base and V by 4 bases; bases with no gene match: 7. This CDR3 is 16 amino acids long. Germline V gives CDR1 MNHNS, CDR2 SASEGT. CDR3 amino acids: CASSVSGTGRNTEAFF. The DNA for the CDR3 is TGTGCCAGCAGTGTCTCCGGGACAGGGAGGAACACTGAAGCTTTCTTT.